These 13 T cell receptor beta chains were sequenced from one sample in a study of blood T cell repertoires in COVID-19 (TCRdb year 2020). Library creation used the immunoSEQ multiplex PCR assay. Drawn from immuneACCESS, this table holds only the in-frame rearrangements with V and J called that TCRdb kept. Clones are partly lost; checked studies trace under half to an unresolved V gene and leave the rest unexplained. The sample table shows some 100,000 clones, and approximately 82% are seen once. Of the sample, roughly 7.9% is held by the ten largest clones. The sample was peripheral blood. The source is an elderly woman with active or convalescent COVID-19.

CDR3: CASSLVQGDRGWYTGELFF. CDR3 nucleotide sequence: TGTGCCAGCAGCTTAGTCCAGGGGGACAGGGGGTGGTACACCGGGGAGCTGTTTTTT. The V and J genes are TRBV11-2 and TRBJ2-2; 11 bases are shared with TRBD1. V was pared by 1 base and J by 3 bases, with 10 bases of the junction left unmatched. Germline-derived CDR1 and CDR2 are SGHAT and FQNNGV. The CDR3 totals 19 residues.

The chain couples TRBV19 to TRBJ2-3; 12 nucleotides align to TRBD2. V lost 1 base and J lost 2; bases outside the gene matches: 7. This CDR3 has 18 residues. The germline V gene has CDR1 LNHDA and CDR2 SQIVND (reference sequence). The CDR3 DNA is TGTGCCAGTAGTATAGCAAGGACTAGCGGGACCATCACAGATACGCAGTATTTT. As protein: CASSIARTSGTITDTQYF.

The chain carries TRBV7-2 and TRBJ2-3, with TRBD2 matching over 12 bases. Germline assignment: CDR1 SGHTA and CDR2 FQGNSA. The CDR3 is made up of 14 amino acids. After removal of 8 bases from V and 7 bases from J, the junction contained 7 bases not matched to a gene. The CDR3 here is CASRTSGIVNTQYF. The CDR3 DNA sequence: TGTGCCAGCCGGACTAGCGGGATCGTGAATACGCAGTATTTT.

J is TRBJ2-4 and V is TRBV5-4; D call uncertain. The CDR3 length is 13 residues. Trimming stripped 3 bases from V and 6 bases from J, with 10 bases between. Germline assignment: CDR1 SGHNT and CDR2 YYREEE (reference sequence). The DNA of the CDR3 is TGTGCCAGCAGCTCTAGTTTTGGAAACATTCAGTACTTC. This codes for CASSSSFGNIQYF.

The V call is TRBV30, the J call TRBJ1-5; 7 bases match TRBD1. The CDR3 contains 15 residues. J was trimmed by 3 bases and V by 5 bases; bases with no gene match: 10. Per the germline V gene, CDR1 is GTSNPN and CDR2 is SVGIG (reference sequence). In DNA form, the CDR3 reads TGTGCCTGGGGAAGGACCGGGACAGCCAATCAGCCCCAGCATTTT. Translated, it gives CAWGRTGTANQPQHF.

The chain couples TRBV4-1 to TRBJ2-3, with a weak D call TRBD2 (5 bases). Trimming removed 0 bases at V and 11 bases at J, with 15 bases between. This CDR3 has 14 residues. Germline V gene lookup returns CDR1 MGHRA and CDR2 YSYEKL. The DNA for the CDR3 is TGCGCCAGCAGCCAAGAAATCTTAGCGTATCGGCAGTATTTT. This sequence encodes CASSQEILAYRQYF.

J is TRBJ2-1 and V is TRBV9; no clear D gene. The V gene's germline CDR1 is SGDLS and CDR2 YYNGEE. CDR3 length equals 15 residues. V lost 0 bases to trimming and J lost 4 bases, with 11 bases between them. The CDR3 DNA follows: TGTGCCAGCAGCGTAGCAACGGTCTCATACAATGAGCAGTTCTTC. Amino acid sequence: CASSVATVSYNEQFF.

This chain uses TRBV30 with TRBJ2-5; 12 nucleotides align to TRBD2. Per germline, CDR1 GTSNPN and CDR2 SVGIG (reference sequence). CDR3 length: 13 amino acids. V shed 0 bases and J 7 bases; nucleotides not matched to a gene: 0. CDR3 sequence reads: CAWSVLAGGTQYF. In DNA, the CDR3 is TGTGCCTGGAGTGTACTAGCGGGAGGGACCCAGTACTTC.

The chain links TRBV7-8 to TRBJ1-5, with TRBD1 matching 9 bases. With 2 bases clipped from V and 6 bases from J, the junction kept 5 bases outside the gene matches. CDR1 and CDR2 (germline): SGHVS, FQNEAQ. This CDR3 region has 15 residues. CDR3: CASSLQGQGGQPQHF. The CDR3 region has the DNA TGTGCCAGCAGCTTACAGGGACAGGGCGGTCAGCCCCAGCATTTT.

V usage is TRBV2 and J usage is TRBJ2-1; 11 nucleotides align to TRBD1. The CDR3 extends over 15 amino acids. CDR1 is SNHLY, CDR2 FYNNEI, per germline. The V and J ends lost 1 base and 10 bases, in that order; junction bases with no gene match: 6. The DNA for the CDR3 is TGTGCCAGCAGTGAAGGAAGGACAGGGGGCAGCGAGCAGTTCTTC. Encoded protein: CASSEGRTGGSEQFF.

This chain joins TRBV5-1 and TRBJ1-2; D uncertain. From germline, CDR1 is SGHRS and CDR2 YFSETQ. Trimming shortened V by 0 bases and J by 8 bases, and 11 bases separated the two germline ends. The CDR3 extends over 13 amino acids. CDR3 sequence reads: CASSLGPGRGYTF. In DNA, the CDR3 is TGCGCCAGCAGCTTGGGGCCGGGAAGAGGCTACACCTTC.

This clone has only a few counts. The V gene is TRBV28, the J gene TRBJ1-5; no definite D call. This CDR3 has 13 residues. Trimming left V 7 bases short and J 0 bases short, with 7 bases between. The germline CDR1 and CDR2 sequences are MDHEN and SYDVKM. The CDR3 loop is CASTLYSNQPQHF. The CDR3 bases are TGTGCCAGCACCTTGTATAGCAATCAGCCCCAGCATTTT.

The chain employs TRBV6-5 and TRBJ1-4; 9 nucleotides match TRBD1. The V gene's germline CDR1 is MNHEY and CDR2 SVGAGI. V lost 3 bases and J lost 7; bases outside the gene matches: 6. The CDR3 loop spans 15 amino acids. This CDR3 reads CASSYSGQGREKLFF. DNA of the CDR3: TGTGCCAGCAGTTATTCGGGACAGGGCCGTGAAAAACTGTTTTTT.